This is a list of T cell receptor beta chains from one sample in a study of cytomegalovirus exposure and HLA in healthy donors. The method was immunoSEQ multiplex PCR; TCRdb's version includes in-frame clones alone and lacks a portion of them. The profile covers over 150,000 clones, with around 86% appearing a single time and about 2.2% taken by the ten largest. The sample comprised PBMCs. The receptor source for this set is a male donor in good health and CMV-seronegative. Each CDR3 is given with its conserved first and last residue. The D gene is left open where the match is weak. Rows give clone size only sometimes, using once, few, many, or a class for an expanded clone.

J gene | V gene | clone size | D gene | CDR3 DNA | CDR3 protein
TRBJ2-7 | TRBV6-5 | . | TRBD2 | TGTGCCAGCAGTTCCACTAGCGGGGGAAACTCCTACGAGCAGTACTTC | CASSSTSGGNSYEQYF
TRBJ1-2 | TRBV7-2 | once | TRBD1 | TGTGCCAGCAGCCTCTCACAGGGGGACTATGGCTACACCTTC | CASSLSQGDYGYTF
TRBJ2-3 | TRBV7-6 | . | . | TGTGCCAGCAGCTTAGGGGCGATTTCGGATACGCAGTATTTT | CASSLGAISDTQYF
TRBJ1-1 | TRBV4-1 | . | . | TGCGCCAGCAGCCAGGTTGATAGGAGGAACACTGAAGCTTTCTTT | CASSQVDRRNTEAFF
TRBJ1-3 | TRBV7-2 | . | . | TGTGCCAGCAGCTTAGTCCCCGCTAATGGAAACACCATATATTTT | CASSLVPANGNTIYF
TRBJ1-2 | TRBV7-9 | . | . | TGTGCCAGCAGTCCTCTCATTAGACAGTCCTATGGCTACACCTTC | CASSPLIRQSYGYTF
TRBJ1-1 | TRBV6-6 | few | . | TGTGCCAGCAGTTACTCTGCCGGGAGAGCTTTCTTT | CASSYSAGRAFF
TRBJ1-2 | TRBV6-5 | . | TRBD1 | TGTGCCAGCACCCCAGTCACAGGGGCTAACTATGGCTACACCTTC | CASTPVTGANYGYTF
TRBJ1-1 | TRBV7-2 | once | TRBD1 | TGTGCCAGCAGCCTCCAGGACAGGGTCTGTGCTTTCTTT | CASSLQDRVCAFF
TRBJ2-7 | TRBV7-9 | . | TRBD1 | TGTGCCAGCAGCAACAGGGGTTCCGACGAGCAGTACTTC | CASSNRGSDEQYF
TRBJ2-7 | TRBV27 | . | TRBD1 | TGTGCCAGCCGGACAGGGGTTGAGCAGTACTTC | CASRTGVEQYF
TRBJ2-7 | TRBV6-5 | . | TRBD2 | TGTGCCAGCAGTTACTCGGGGATCCCGGGGGGCGAGCAGTACTTC | CASSYSGIPGGEQYF
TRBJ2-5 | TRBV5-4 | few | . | TGTGCCAGCAGCTTGGGGCCTCAAGAGACCCAGTACTTC | CASSLGPQETQYF
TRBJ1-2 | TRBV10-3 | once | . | TGTGCCATCACCTCCGCCGGAGGAGACTATGGCTACACCTTC | CAITSAGGDYGYTF
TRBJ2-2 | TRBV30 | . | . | TGTGCCTGGAGCGCGGGGCGGGGGCATGGCACCGGGGAGCTGTTTTTT | CAWSAGRGHGTGELFF
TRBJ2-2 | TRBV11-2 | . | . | TGTGCCAGCAGCTTATTTGCAGGGGTAGTCGCGGACACCGGGGAGCTGTTTTTT | CASSLFAGVVADTGELFF
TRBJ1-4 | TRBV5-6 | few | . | TGTGCCAGCAGCTGGTCGACAGGAAATGAAAAACTGTTTTTT | CASSWSTGNEKLFF
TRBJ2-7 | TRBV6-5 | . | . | TGTGCCAGCAGTTACGGACAGCCTCGCGAGCAGTACTTC | CASSYGQPREQYF
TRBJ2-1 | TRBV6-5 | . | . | TGTGCCAGCTTCTCAAGGGGGTTCTACAATGAGCAGTTCTTC | CASFSRGFYNEQFF
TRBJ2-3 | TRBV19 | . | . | TGTGCCAGCAAGTCTTTGGGCAGAATAACAGATACGCAGTATTTT | CASKSLGRITDTQYF
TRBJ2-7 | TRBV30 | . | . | TGTGCCTGGACGGTGGGCCTCTCCTACGAGCAGTACTTC | CAWTVGLSYEQYF
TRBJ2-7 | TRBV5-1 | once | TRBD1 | TGCGCCAGCAGCTCCAGCCCGGGACAGGGCTACGAGCAGTACTTC | CASSSSPGQGYEQYF
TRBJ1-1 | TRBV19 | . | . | TGTGCCAGTAGCTTAAGACAGGAGAACACTGAAGCTTTCTTT | CASSLRQENTEAFF
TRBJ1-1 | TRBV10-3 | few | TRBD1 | TGTGCCATCAGTACAGGGGACACTGAAGCTTTCTTT | CAISTGDTEAFF
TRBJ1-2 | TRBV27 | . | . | TGTGCCAGCAGTTTACGACAGAGCTCGTTCGGCTACACCTTC | CASSLRQSSFGYTF
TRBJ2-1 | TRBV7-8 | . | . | TGTGCCAGCAGCTTAGCCCCCTCTACTAGTTTGATTTCCCACAATGAGCAGTTCTTC | CASSLAPSTSLISHNEQFF
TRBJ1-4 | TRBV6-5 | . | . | TGTGCCAGCAGTTACTCCCGGGACCTCGGGGGAAAACTGTTTTTT | CASSYSRDLGGKLFF
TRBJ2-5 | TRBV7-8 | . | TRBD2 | TGTGCCAGCAGCTTTGGCGCGGGGGGGAACCAAGAGACCCAGTACTTC | CASSFGAGGNQETQYF
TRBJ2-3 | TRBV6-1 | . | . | TGTGCCAGCAGTGAATCGAGATTACGAGTGTCCTCAGATACGCAGTATTTT | CASSESRLRVSSDTQYF
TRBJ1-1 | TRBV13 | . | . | TGTGCCAGCAGCGTAGGCAGATCGAACACTGAAGCTTTCTTT | CASSVGRSNTEAFF